The source of this T cell receptor beta chain is a study of shared clonotypes between healthy human individuals (dated by TCRdb to the early 2020s). Concerning the study at large: Two women and three men aged 18 to 49 years were included in the cohort. The study deeply sequenced blood TCR repertoires of five healthy adults to estimate repertoire size and the extent of clonotype sharing between individuals. To increase sequencing depth and limit assay-specific biases, TCR repertoire library preparation and sequencing were carried out by different laboratories using diverse techniques. Per donor, leukapheresis produced somewhere between about 0.94 and 9 billion PBMCs.

In regard to this clone: Its antigen remains unidentified. No base qualities exist here, and no much larger clone lies one base off it.

Healthy HIV-negative adults with no recently reported acute infections or vaccinations were included as donors. Every donor was a Caucasian adult living in Nashville, Tennessee, USA. For unsorted samples, roughly 90 million PBMCs were counted, and genomic DNA was extracted using the QIAamp DNA Blood Mini kit. Blood was collected by leukapheresis, and PBMCs were isolated by Ficoll-Histopaque density gradient centrifugation and then cryopreserved in liquid nitrogen vapor phase. Using the deep immunoSEQ assay, TCR CDR3 regions were amplified from genomic DNA by multiplex PCR. Genomic DNA extracted from each cell subset was distributed evenly over all wells of several immunoSEQ 96-well plates, and each plate served as one replicate. For unsorted PBMC, each replicate PCR was loaded with roughly 330 ng genomic DNA, equivalent to approximately 33,000 T cell genomes. Genomic DNA from unsorted PBMC was sequenced over ten immunoSEQ deep assay plates. The purified libraries were quantified using a Qubit 3.0 fluorometer, sized with a Bioanalyzer 2100, and then quantified again using the KAPA Library Quantification kit. Every immunoSEQ 96-well plate was sequenced on a separate single-read 150-cycle Illumina NextSeq 550 flow cell. Concerning the study's data processing: The immunoSEQ output contained only junctional sequences without quality scores, so filtering could not match that applied to full-length reads. To assign V/J genes and CDR3, sequences were annotated against IMGT germline references using PyIR, a Python wrapper for IgBLAST v1.9. Reads were removed for weak V/J assignments (E-value above 1e-6), missing CDR3, stop codons, out-of-frame junctions, or ambiguous translated residues. V3J clonotypes were defined by identical inferred V gene, J gene, and CDR3 amino acid sequence. Percentage overlap between repertoires was calculated by dividing the number of shared unique clonotypes by the size of the smaller repertoire. Richness of each repertoire was evaluated using RTK rarefaction, the Chao1 estimator, and Recon v2.1 estimates of unobserved clonotypes. TCRdb provides this immuneACCESS table in a form limited to in-frame rearrangements. Some clones are lacking; in checked studies, under half of them reflect an unresolved V gene, and why the rest are absent is not known. Clone size and V and J calls were adopted from that table, with D and trimming inferred from the DNA. This sample holds 490,000 or so clones; around 78% were observed only once. Clones ranked in the top ten supply approximately 13% of the sample.

The study at large found these results: Only blood was sampled, and tissue TCR repertoires likely differ from those in blood. Because the study included only a small number of donors, the genetic and exposure-history diversity represented was limited. Based on pairwise subsampling, the degree of clonotype sharing among donors was expected to be affected by sequencing depth.

Sequences SGHRS (CDR1) and YFSETQ (CDR2) are obtained from the germline V gene. The CDR3 contains 14 residues, cysteine and phenylalanine counted. Here the CDR3 DNA is all that survives: 42 bases in frame from base 1. The V end loses 5 bases and the J end loses 6 bases, and a stretch of 18 bases separates them. Sequences were obtained from PBMCs. The V and J segments used are TRBV5-1 and TRBJ2-7; TRBD2 is possibly the D segment (5 matching bases). The TCR originated in a woman between 40 and 50 years old in good health. Some clones in this sample may be carry-over from other donors' samples. The DNA sequence is TGCGCCAGCAGACTAGATGTAGGAGGAGGCGAGCAGTACTTC. It codes for CASRLDVGGGEQYF. Here the CDR3 is joined to the reference TRBV5-1 and TRBJ2-7 genes, and the full variable domain is: KAGVTQTPRYLIKTRGQQVTLSCSPISGHRSVSWYQQTPGQGLQFLFEYFSETQRNKGNFPGRFSGRQFSNSRSEMNVSTLELGDSALYLCASRLDVGGGEQYFGPGTRLTVT.